A selection of T cell receptor beta chains follows, all from one sample in a study of blood T cell repertoires in COVID-19. Produced via immunoSEQ multiplex PCR; TCRdb's table is partial and in-frame only. This repertoire shows 250,000 to 400,000 clones, about 87% found once; its top ten account for roughly 5%. Sequencing was performed on PBMCs or T cells enriched from blood (not recorded which). The source of these receptors is a woman between 25 and 40 years old who had recovered from COVID-19. The CDR3 runs from the conserved cysteine through the conserved F or W. The D gene is left open where the match is weak. Size is stated for part of the rows, as once, few or many counts, or as a class when the clone is expanded.

-	-	TRBJ1-1	TRBV6-5	CASSSMTGNTEAFF	TGTGCCAGCAGTTCCATGACGGGGAACACTGAAGCTTTCTTT
-	-	TRBJ2-7	TRBV28	CASSLYHQGQEYF	TGTGCCAGCAGTTTGTACCATCAGGGGCAGGAGTACTTC
-	once	TRBJ1-4	TRBV9	CASSVDRGEKLFF	TGTGCCAGCAGCGTAGATAGGGGGGAAAAACTGTTTTTT
-	-	TRBJ1-5	TRBV28	CASRPEYSNQPQHF	TGTGCCAGCAGACCAGAATATAGCAATCAGCCCCAGCATTTT
-	few	TRBJ1-1	TRBV11-2	CASSLSNRNTEAFF	TGTGCCAGCAGCTTATCGAACAGGAACACTGAAGCTTTCTTT
-	-	TRBJ2-3	TRBV4-3	CASSQDYGETSTDTQYF	TGCGCCAGCAGCCAAGATTATGGGGAGACTAGCACAGATACGCAGTATTTT
-	-	TRBJ1-1	TRBV5-5	CASSLGTGNTEAFF	TGTGCCAGCAGCTTGGGTACTGGGAACACTGAAGCTTTCTTT
TRBD1	-	TRBJ1-1	TRBV15	CATSRPGQGLAEAFF	TGTGCCACCAGCAGACCCGGACAGGGGTTGGCTGAAGCTTTCTTT
-	-	TRBJ1-2	TRBV5-6	CASSPKHRAGGLHYGYTF	TGTGCCAGCAGCCCCAAACACAGAGCGGGGGGTCTTCACTATGGCTACACCTTC
-	-	TRBJ2-2	TRBV5-1	CASRGGAGPNTGELFF	TGCGCCAGCAGAGGGGGCGCGGGGCCGAACACCGGGGAGCTGTTTTTT
TRBD2	-	TRBJ2-3	TRBV18	CASSPPSGGAISTDTQYF	TGTGCCAGCTCACCACCTAGCGGGGGGGCCATCAGCACAGATACGCAGTATTTT
TRBD1	-	TRBJ1-1	TRBV30	CAWSLSPTGEAFF	TGTGCCTGGAGTCTTTCACCGACAGGGGAAGCTTTCTTT
-	many	TRBJ1-5	TRBV6-1	CASSDWGGENQPQHF	TGTGCCAGCAGTGATTGGGGAGGGGAAAATCAGCCCCAGCATTTT
TRBD1	few	TRBJ2-7	TRBV5-5	CASSLRQGVNEQYF	TGTGCCAGCAGCTTGAGACAGGGTGTGAACGAGCAGTACTTC
-	-	TRBJ1-2	TRBV5-4	CASSSKGQGNYGYTF	TGTGCCAGCAGCTCAAAGGGTCAGGGAAACTATGGCTACACCTTC
-	-	TRBJ2-2	TRBV7-9	CASSRSETGELFF	TGTGCCAGCAGCCGCTCCGAGACCGGGGAGCTGTTTTTT
-	-	TRBJ2-7	TRBV6-5	CASSKESGNSYEQYF	TGTGCCAGCAGCAAAGAGTCGGGGAACTCCTACGAGCAGTACTTC
TRBD1	-	TRBJ2-3	TRBV19	CASTQWSTGVTDTQYF	TGTGCCAGTACACAATGGTCGACAGGGGTCACAGATACGCAGTATTTT
-	-	TRBJ1-2	TRBV9	CASSLDRRYGYTF	TGTGCCAGCAGCCTAGACAGGCGCTATGGCTACACCTTC
TRBD2	-	TRBJ2-5	TRBV9	CASSVGDSGGAQETQYF	TGTGCCAGCAGCGTAGGGGATAGCGGGGGGGCACAAGAGACCCAGTACTTC
-	-	TRBJ1-1	TRBV19	CASSIFQGIEAFF	TGTGCCAGTAGTATATTTCAGGGGATTGAAGCTTTCTTT
TRBD1	-	TRBJ1-1	TRBV5-4	CASFTGVHTEAFF	TGTGCCAGCTTTACAGGGGTTCACACTGAAGCTTTCTTT
-	-	TRBJ2-1	TRBV12-3/TRBV12-4	CASSWVGGNEQFF	TGTGCCAGCAGTTGGGTCGGGGGAAATGAGCAGTTCTTC
-	-	TRBJ1-6	TRBV28	CASIRPRESPLHF	TGTGCCAGCATCCGCCCCAGGGAATCACCCCTCCACTTT
-	-	TRBJ2-3	TRBV19	CASSILRQLTSTDTQYF	TGTGCCAGTAGTATATTGAGACAGCTTACTAGCACAGATACGCAGTATTTT
-	-	TRBJ1-5	TRBV2	CASSRDGQLNQPQHF	TGTGCCAGCAGCAGGGATGGACAGCTAAATCAGCCCCAGCATTTT
-	-	TRBJ2-1	TRBV15	CATSRLSPIQGGNEQFF	TGTGCCACCAGCAGACTTAGCCCGATTCAGGGGGGCAATGAGCAGTTCTTC
-	once	TRBJ1-1	TRBV7-3	CASSLVRNTEAFF	TGTGCCAGCAGCTTAGTGCGGAACACTGAAGCTTTCTTT
TRBD2	-	TRBJ2-3	TRBV5-1	CASRAGGTTDTQYF	TGCGCCAGCCGCGCGGGGGGGACCACAGATACGCAGTATTTT
TRBD1	once	TRBJ1-2	TRBV18	CASSASGGYRGYTF	TGTGCCAGCTCAGCGTCAGGGGGCTATCGTGGCTACACCTTC
-	once	TRBJ2-1	TRBV7-6	CASSSITGPGEQFF	TGTGCCAGCAGCTCCATAACAGGCCCGGGTGAGCAGTTCTTC
-	-	TRBJ2-6	TRBV6-2/TRBV6-3	CASSTDSRAGANVLTF	TGTGCCAGCAGTACCGACAGCAGAGCCGGGGCCAACGTCCTGACTTTC
TRBD1	-	TRBJ1-5	TRBV3-1/TRBV3-2	CASSQVPGQGSQPQHF	TGTGCCAGCAGTCAAGTACCGGGACAGGGAAGTCAGCCCCAGCATTTT
-	-	TRBJ2-3	TRBV6-4	CASSDSLATDTQYF	TGTGCCAGCAGTGACTCACTAGCCACAGATACGCAGTATTTT
TRBD1	-	TRBJ1-2	TRBV29-1	CSGGTDYGYTF	TGCAGCGGTGGGACAGACTATGGCTACACCTTC
TRBD2	-	TRBJ2-2	TRBV5-5	CASSSRLAGFSNANTGELFF	TGTGCCAGCAGCTCAAGACTAGCGGGGTTCTCCAACGCGAACACCGGGGAGCTGTTTTTT
TRBD1	once	TRBJ1-2	TRBV19	CASKISYLGRGHFYGYTF	TGTGCCAGCAAAATATCTTACTTGGGAAGGGGGCACTTCTATGGCTACACCTTC
-	-	TRBJ1-6	TRBV19	CASSTPFRGSPLHF	TGTGCCAGTAGTACCCCCTTTAGGGGTTCACCCCTCCACTTT
-	-	TRBJ2-6	TRBV21-1	CASSPTVSGANVLTF	TGTGCCAGCAGTCCGACAGTCTCTGGGGCCAACGTCCTGACTTTC
-	-	TRBJ2-1	TRBV5-1	CASSFLLPNEQFF	TGCGCCAGCAGCTTCCTCCTACCTAATGAGCAGTTCTTC
-	-	TRBJ1-2	TRBV29-1	CSVGGDRSFAGRESNYGYTF	TGCAGCGTTGGAGGAGACAGGTCATTTGCCGGTCGTGAGAGTAACTATGGCTACACCTTC
-	-	TRBJ2-1	TRBV11-2	CASTLTAYNEQFF	TGTGCCAGCACCCTTACGGCCTACAATGAGCAGTTCTTC
TRBD1	-	TRBJ1-3	TRBV6-5	CASSYGTDSGNTIYF	TGTGCCAGCAGTTACGGGACAGACTCTGGAAACACCATATATTTT
-	-	TRBJ1-1	TRBV28	CASSSTGNTEAFF	TGTGCCAGCAGTTCGACAGGAAACACTGAAGCTTTCTTT